A selection of T cell receptor beta chains follows, all from one sample in a study of cytomegalovirus exposure and HLA in healthy donors. Some clones are missing from TCRdb's copy, which holds only in-frame ones; the method was immunoSEQ multiplex PCR. The sample yields over 120,000 clones, more than 7.5% seen once. The sequenced material came from PBMCs. Source of these receptors: a man between 50 and 59 years old in good health and CMV-seronegative. Each CDR3 is given with its conserved first and last residue. Each record gives: D gene, J gene, V gene, clone size, CDR3 DNA, CDR3 protein. D genes are given only for firm matches. Size tells how often a clone was seen (once, few, many) or the class of an expanded clone, and some rows leave it out.

>-|TRBJ2-3|TRBV10-3|few
TGTGCGGGGCAAGAGGGAGGGGGGGCTGATACGCAGTATTTT
CAGQEGGGADTQYF
>TRBD1|TRBJ2-5|TRBV2|-
TGTGCCAGCAGCCTTGACAGGGTACCGGAGACCCAGTACTTC
CASSLDRVPETQYF
>-|TRBJ2-7|TRBV11-2|once
TGTGCCAGCAGCTTCTTGGCGACAGGCCGAAGCTACGAGCAGTACTTC
CASSFLATGRSYEQYF
>TRBD1|TRBJ1-4|TRBV4-1|few
TGCGCCAGCATACCCATTCAGGGGGCTAATGAAAAACTGTTTTTT
CASIPIQGANEKLFF
>-|TRBJ1-2|TRBV6-1|-
TGTGCCAGCAGTGAAGGAATTAACAGAATCTACACCTTC
CASSEGINRIYTF
>TRBD1|TRBJ2-2|TRBV5-1|-
TGCGCCAGCGGGGGACAGGGGGGCGCCGCCGGGGAGCTGTTTTTT
CASGGQGGAAGELFF
>TRBD1|TRBJ1-1|TRBV7-9|-
TGTGCCAGCAGCCCATGGACAGGGGTGACTGAAGCTTTCTTT
CASSPWTGVTEAFF
>-|TRBJ2-7|TRBV10-1|few
TGCGCCAGCAGTACCCTAGGACAGACATACGAGCAGTACTTC
CASSTLGQTYEQYF
>TRBD2|TRBJ2-5|TRBV5-4|-
TGTGCCAGCAGCTTGGGAACTAGCGGGAGAGTAGAGACCCAGTACTTC
CASSLGTSGRVETQYF
>-|TRBJ2-7|TRBV2|few
TGTGCCAGCAGGGGCGATGTCAGGGGAAGTGAGCAGTACTTC
CASRGDVRGSEQYF
>-|TRBJ2-3|TRBV11-2|few
TGTGCCAGCAGTGCCAACACCCCAGATACGCAGTATTTT
CASSANTPDTQYF
>TRBD1|TRBJ2-5|TRBV27|-
TGTGCCAGCAGTACCCGACAGGGACGAGAGACCCAGTACTTC
CASSTRQGRETQYF
>-|TRBJ2-7|TRBV23-1|-
TGCGCCAGCAGTCAGTTCTACCCGAGGCCTGAAGAAATCTCCCAGCCCTTCTTC
CASSQFYPRPEEISQPFF
>TRBD2|TRBJ2-7|TRBV4-2|-
TGTGCCAGCAGCCAAGATGCTAGCGGGGGGTTTTACGAGCAGTACTTC
CASSQDASGGFYEQYF
>TRBD2|TRBJ2-7|TRBV7-9|-
TGTGCCAGCAGCTTAGAAGGCCTAGCGGGAGACGAGCAGTACTTC
CASSLEGLAGDEQYF
>TRBD2|TRBJ2-5|TRBV4-1|-
TGCGCCAGCAGCCAAGAGGGACTAAGGGAGACCCAGTACTTC
CASSQEGLRETQYF
>TRBD1|TRBJ2-7|TRBV5-1|-
TGCGCCAGCAGCTTGGGGGGACAGCCCTCCTACGAGCAGTACTTC
CASSLGGQPSYEQYF
>-|TRBJ2-1|TRBV30|few
TGTGCCTGGAGTGGACAGATCAATGAGCAGTTCTTC
CAWSGQINEQFF
>-|TRBJ2-1|TRBV5-8|few
TGTGCCAGCAGCCGGGGGGCCTCTGCCAGGGGCAATGAGCAGTTCTTC
CASSRGASARGNEQFF
>TRBD2|TRBJ2-5|TRBV6-5|few
TGTGCCAGCAGCTCCAGCGGGGGGATCGAGACCCAGTACTTC
CASSSSGGIETQYF
>TRBD2|TRBJ2-7|TRBV5-1|-
TGCGCCAGCAGCTTTAGGTCTACGGGGGGTGACGAGCAGTACTTC
CASSFRSTGGDEQYF
>TRBD1|TRBJ2-2|TRBV4-2|few
TGTGCCAGCAGCCAATGGACAGGGGGCACCGGGGAGCTGTTTTTT
CASSQWTGGTGELFF
>TRBD1|TRBJ2-5|TRBV30|few
TGTGCCTGGAGCGACAGGGTGGGCGAGACCCAGTACTTC
CAWSDRVGETQYF